This entry describes one T cell receptor beta chain. This specimen belongs to a study of cytomegalovirus exposure and HLA in healthy donors. Turning to the study itself: An earlier analysis identified 117 million unique TCR beta sequences in about 200 million T cells.

PCR amplification relied on 60 Vbeta primers (plus 13 Jbeta primers). TCRdb's copy holds only in-frame clones and misses some; the assay was immunoSEQ multiplex PCR. Of 250,000 to 350,000 clones in the sample, more than 80% were seen once. Germline V gene data show CDR1 as MGHDK and CDR2 as SYGVNS. V was shortened by 4 bases and J by 3 bases, with 10 bases between the two germline ends. This CDR3 contains 14 residues. The sequence derives from a middle-aged man in good health and CMV-seropositive. The J gene is TRBJ1-3, the V gene TRBV25-1; no reliable D call. Sample: PBMCs. The CDR3 sequence: CASSVLGSGNTIYF. The CDR3 nucleotides read TGTGCCAGCAGTGTCCTAGGTAGTGGAAACACCATATATTTT.